This is a list of T cell receptor beta chains from one sample in a study of beta chain features in type 1 diabetes. The table came from immunoSEQ multiplex PCR; TCRdb's copy has only in-frame clones and leaves some out. The profile shows 300,000 to 450,000 clones, around 19% of them singletons. The sequencing sample was made of naive CD4+ T cells from blood. These TCRs come from a woman aged 18-35 years in good health. The CDR3 runs from the conserved cysteine through the conserved F or W. D genes are given only for firm matches. Size is stated for part of the rows, as once, few or many counts, or as a class when the clone is expanded.

v_call,j_call,d_call,clone_size,cdr3_aa,cdr3_nt
TRBV19,TRBJ2-5,.,.,CASSIGGSVYQETQYF,TGTGCCAGTAGTATTGGAGGGAGTGTGTACCAAGAGACCCAGTACTTC
TRBV9,TRBJ1-1,TRBD1,.,CASSVGTGRGNTEAFF,TGTGCCAGCAGCGTAGGGACAGGGAGGGGGAACACTGAAGCTTTCTTT
TRBV30,TRBJ1-1,TRBD1,.,CAWSVQGAPEAFF,TGTGCCTGGAGTGTACAGGGGGCCCCTGAAGCTTTCTTT
TRBV30,TRBJ2-7,.,.,CAWSQEGINEQYF,TGTGCCTGGAGTCAGGAGGGTATAAACGAGCAGTACTTC
TRBV30,TRBJ2-6,.,.,CAWSIAGAGANVLTF,TGTGCCTGGAGTATAGCAGGGGCTGGGGCCAACGTCCTGACTTTC
TRBV6-5,TRBJ1-1,.,few,CASSYSVRRNTEAFF,TGTGCCAGCAGTTACTCGGTAAGGAGGAACACTGAAGCTTTCTTT
TRBV28,TRBJ2-7,.,.,CASSQGFYEQYF,TGTGCCAGCAGCCAGGGTTTTTACGAGCAGTACTTC
TRBV20-1,TRBJ2-1,.,.,CSAIQSFEQFF,TGCAGTGCTATCCAGTCATTCGAGCAGTTCTTC
TRBV5-6,TRBJ2-2,TRBD1,.,CASSFRQGRSGELFF,TGTGCCAGCAGCTTTCGACAGGGCCGCTCCGGGGAGCTGTTTTTT
TRBV5-1,TRBJ1-6,TRBD1,.,CASSPRTGLEPLHF,TGCGCCAGCAGCCCACGGACAGGCCTGGAACCCCTCCACTTT
TRBV30,TRBJ2-4,TRBD1,few,CAWSSLDRDKNIQYF,TGTGCCTGGAGTTCACTTGACAGGGATAAAAACATTCAGTACTTC
TRBV6-5,TRBJ2-7,TRBD1,few,CASSSRDSTYEQYF,TGTGCCAGCAGTTCCCGGGACAGTACCTACGAGCAGTACTTC
TRBV7-2,TRBJ2-4,TRBD1,few,CASSLGAGTGVNIQYF,TGTGCCAGCAGCTTAGGAGCCGGGACAGGGGTAAACATTCAGTACTTC
TRBV30,TRBJ1-2,.,.,CAWSVRWERESPYTF,TGTGCCTGGAGTGTACGGTGGGAGAGGGAGTCCCCATACACCTTC
TRBV10-3,TRBJ1-1,.,.,CAISGPYEAFF,TGTGCCATCAGTGGGCCTTATGAAGCTTTCTTT
TRBV19,TRBJ2-2,.,.,CASSMPGDTGELFF,TGTGCCAGTAGTATGCCAGGGGACACCGGGGAGCTGTTTTTT
TRBV30,TRBJ2-7,.,few,CASRRDSSYEQYF,TGTGCCTCCCGCCGGGACTCGTCCTACGAGCAGTACTTC
TRBV29-1,TRBJ1-1,TRBD1,few,CSVLRQGGTEAFF,TGCAGCGTCCTAAGACAGGGGGGGACTGAAGCTTTCTTT
TRBV15,TRBJ2-3,TRBD2,.,CATSRGLAGTHSTDTQYF,TGTGCCACCAGCAGAGGACTAGCGGGGACACATAGCACAGATACGCAGTATTTT
TRBV19,TRBJ2-3,.,.,CASSEVDTQYF,TGTGCCAGTAGTGAGGTAGATACGCAGTATTTT
TRBV7-8,TRBJ2-2,.,few,CASSSLNTGELFF,TGTGCCAGCAGCTCCCTCAACACCGGGGAGCTGTTTTTT
TRBV29-1,TRBJ1-2,TRBD1,.,CSVPPGQGYGYTF,TGCAGCGTTCCCCCGGGACAGGGATATGGCTACACCTTC
TRBV15,TRBJ2-7,.,.,CATSRGLGEQYF,TGTGCCACCAGCAGAGGACTAGGCGAGCAGTACTTC